This paragraph covers one T cell receptor (beta chain) sequence. The sample originates from a study of shared clonotypes between healthy human individuals. The repertoire was sequenced with immunoSEQ multiplex PCR; TCRdb's copy has only in-frame clones and lacks some. The table shows approximately 640,000 clones, with about 90% occurring only once. V lost 1 base, J lost 0 bases, and 12 bases lay in between. Germline V gene lookup returns CDR1 LNHNV and CDR2 YYDKDF (reference sequence). This CDR3 is 16 amino acids long. Specimen: memory CD8+ T cells from PBMCs. Subset defined: CD45RO+ cells pooled with CCR7-negative TemRA cells. The chain joins TRBV15 to TRBJ2-5, with D possibly TRBD2 on 5 matching bases. The source is a man aged 18-30 years in good health. Some clones in this sample may be carry-over from other donors' samples. CDR3 in DNA: TGTGCCACCAGCAGAGCGGCGGGCGAGTACCAAGAGACCCAGTACTTC. Residues: CATSRAAGEYQETQYF.